Below are 25 T cell receptor beta chains sequenced from a single sample in a study of blood T cell repertoires in COVID-19. Measured with immunoSEQ multiplex PCR; TCRdb has only the in-frame clones, and not every one. The data contain about 180,000 clones, approximately 87% of them seen just once; the ten biggest clones take up more than 20%. The material sequenced was peripheral blood. The receptors come from a man aged 65 to 79 with active or convalescent COVID-19.

V usage is TRBV7-9 and J usage is TRBJ2-7, with 8 bases fitting TRBD1. Trimming cost V 1 base and J 3 bases; bases outside gene matches: 5. The CDR3 runs to 15 residues. CDR1 and CDR2 from the germline V gene are SEHNR and FQNEAQ (reference sequence). The CDR3 here is CASSLGTGKIYEQYF. The DNA of the CDR3 is TGTGCCAGCAGCTTAGGGACAGGGAAAATCTACGAGCAGTACTTC. The full variable domain, rest sourced from reference TRBV7-9 and TRBJ2-7, is DTGVSQNPRHKITKRGQNVTFRCDPISEHNRLYWYRQTLGQGPEFLTYFQNEAQLEKSRLLSDRFSAERPKGSFSTLEIQRTEQGDSAMYLCASSLGTGKIYEQYFGPGTRLTVT.

The chain uses TRBV19 and TRBJ2-1, with 7 bases matching TRBD1. V lost 6 bases, J lost 3 bases, and 14 bases stayed unmatched. The length of the CDR3 is 17 residues. Germline V lookup: CDR1 LNHDA, CDR2 SQIVND (reference sequence). CDR3 bases: TGTGCCAGTAGATCCGTTGACAGGGTTCCTTACTACAATGAGCAGTTCTTC. Translating gives CASRSVDRVPYYNEQFF.

Only one count was recorded for this clone. The V gene is TRBV15, the J gene TRBJ2-3; D remains ambiguous. Germline V gene lookup returns CDR1 LNHNV and CDR2 YYDKDF (reference sequence). V lost 0 bases and J 6 bases, leaving 10 bases between the germline ends. The CDR3 contains 14 residues. As DNA, the CDR3 is TGTGCCACCAGCAGAGACAAGCGATCCGATACGCAGTATTTT. Translated: CATSRDKRSDTQYF. Full variable domain (missing parts from reference TRBV15 and TRBJ2-3): DAMVIQNPRYQVTQFGKPVTLSCSQTLNHNVMYWYQQKSSQAPKLLFHYYDKDFNNEADTPDNFQSRRPNTSFCFLDIRSPGLGDTAMYLCATSRDKRSDTQYFGPGTRLTVL.

CDR3 residues: CASSTYAPLHF. The CDR3 DNA follows: TGTGCCAGCAGTACATACGCACCCCTCCACTTT. This chain joins TRBV6-2 or TRBV6-3 and TRBJ1-6; D is unresolved. The germline V and J ends were trimmed by 5 bases and 11 bases, with 7 bases remaining between them. Germline values: CDR1 MNHEY, CDR2 SVGEGT. The CDR3 is 11 amino acids.

This chain connects TRBV6-5 to TRBJ1-2; 7 nucleotides match TRBD1. With 6 bases clipped from V and 8 bases from J, the junction kept 12 bases outside the gene matches. The CDR3 spans 14 residues. Germline assignment: CDR1 MNHEY and CDR2 SVGAGI. The CDR3, as DNA: TGTGCCAGCAGCCCCACACAGGGGATGGGAGGCTACACCTTC. Translating it yields CASSPTQGMGGYTF.

This chain joins TRBV5-4 and TRBJ2-2; no reliable D call. This CDR3 comprises 13 residues. V dropped 9 bases and J dropped 1 base, with 10 bases sitting between them. Per germline, CDR1 SGHNT and CDR2 YYREEE (reference sequence). The CDR3 nucleotides are TGTGCCATCACGGGTGGGAACACCGGGGAGCTGTTTTTT. As protein: CAITGGNTGELFF.

The chain uses TRBV7-8 and TRBJ1-2; possible D gene TRBD1, 6 bases. With 3 bases removed from V and 0 bases from J, the gap between germline ends came to 11 bases. Germline V lookup: CDR1 SGHVS, CDR2 FQNEAQ. The CDR3 totals 15 residues. The CDR3 nucleotides read TGTGCCAGCAGCTTTGGAACAGGGTCTAACTATGGCTACACCTTC. This gives the protein CASSFGTGSNYGYTF.

The chain uses TRBV7-2 and TRBJ1-5; D is perhaps TRBD1 (6 bases). Germline V lookup: CDR1 SGHTA, CDR2 FQGNSA. This CDR3 is 15 amino acids long. Trimming removed 4 bases from V and 0 bases from J, with 10 bases in between. The CDR3 nucleotides read TGTGCCAGCAGCTCCGGGACATATAGCAATCAGCCCCAGCATTTT. It is translated as CASSSGTYSNQPQHF.

CDR3 amino acids: CASSWTAASTEAFF. CDR3 coding DNA: TGCGCCAGCAGCTGGACAGCCGCGAGCACTGAAGCTTTCTTT. The chain has TRBV5-1 and TRBJ1-1, with D perhaps TRBD1 (6 bases). Germline lookup yields CDR1 SGHRS and CDR2 YFSETQ. V shed 3 bases and J shed 4 bases, with 13 bases lying between them. The CDR3 runs to 14 residues.

The chain links TRBV5-1 to TRBJ1-5, with D maybe TRBD1 (5 bases). Germline V CDR1 and CDR2: SGHRS, YFSETQ. The CDR3 loop spans 16 amino acids. Trimming took 4 bases from V and 0 from J, leaving 14 bases between them. The CDR3 is CASSPLTEASNQPQHF. The CDR3 DNA reads TGCGCCAGCAGCCCACTGACAGAGGCTAGCAATCAGCCCCAGCATTTT.

This clone was recorded many times. This chain connects TRBV2 to TRBJ1-5; D possibly corresponds to TRBD1 (6 bases). This CDR3 is built from 13 residues. The V end was cut by 4 bases, the J end by 3 bases, with 7 bases between. Germline loops: CDR1 SNHLY, CDR2 FYNNEI. CDR3 nucleotide sequence: TGTGCCAGCAGTGGGACAGTCAATCAGCCCCAGCATTTT. This codes for CASSGTVNQPQHF.

The rearrangement links TRBV7-2 to TRBJ2-2; perhaps TRBD1 as D (5 bases). Germline CDR1 SGHTA, CDR2 FQGNSA. Trimming pared 4 bases from V and 1 base from J, leaving 10 bases between. The CDR3 is 15 amino acids. CDR3 loop: CASSSQGGNTGELFF. As DNA, the CDR3 is TGTGCCAGCAGCTCCCAGGGTGGGAACACCGGGGAGCTGTTTTTT.

The gene calls are TRBV7-8 and TRBJ1-1, with D maybe TRBD1 (5 bases). Germline V lookup: CDR1 SGHVS, CDR2 FQNEAQ. The CDR3 has 15 amino acids. V was shortened by 1 base and J by 2 bases, with 11 bases between the two germline ends. The CDR3 sequence is CASSLETEFNTEAFF. CDR3 bases: TGTGCCAGCAGCTTAGAGACAGAATTTAACACTGAAGCTTTCTTT.

The J gene is TRBJ1-6, the V gene TRBV27; D is ambiguous. CDR1 is MNHEY, CDR2 SMNVEV, per germline (reference sequence). V lost 3 bases and J 14 bases, leaving 14 bases between the germline ends. This CDR3 comprises 13 residues. CDR3 bases: TGTGCCAGCAGTTTTACGTCTCGTCGGGCCCTCCACTTT. Its translation is CASSFTSRRALHF.

This clone was recorded only once. This rearrangement joins TRBV5-4 to TRBJ1-4; 9 nucleotides match TRBD1. The ends lost 4 bases at V and 5 bases at J; junction bases unmatched: 6. Germline V gene sequence: CDR1 SGHNT, CDR2 YYREEE (reference sequence). The CDR3 has 15 amino acids. CDR3 DNA sequence: TGTGCCAGCAGCGTACCGGGACAGGGAAATGAAAAACTGTTTTTT. Amino acid sequence: CASSVPGQGNEKLFF.

This chain connects TRBV7-2 to TRBJ2-7, with 7 bases aligning to TRBD1. Germline V gene data show CDR1 as SGHTA and CDR2 as FQGNSA. After removal of 4 bases from V and 3 bases from J, the junction contained 9 bases not matched to a gene. The CDR3 is made up of 15 amino acids. The CDR3 sequence is CASSSYRGAVYEQYF. The CDR3 coding sequence is TGTGCCAGCAGCTCTTACAGGGGCGCAGTCTACGAGCAGTACTTC.

V usage is TRBV10-3 and J usage is TRBJ2-7; no clear D. V lost 10 bases, J lost 3 bases, and 10 bases lay in between. From germline, CDR1 is ENHRY and CDR2 SYGVKD. The CDR3 runs to 11 residues. CDR3 amino acids: CATRGNYEQYF. The CDR3 region has the DNA TGTGCCACTCGAGGAAACTACGAGCAGTACTTC.

V gene TRBV6-5 combines with J gene TRBJ2-7, with D possibly matching TRBD1 (6 bases). CDR1 is MNHEY and CDR2 is SVGAGI in the germline V gene. The CDR3 is made up of 13 amino acids. Trimming stripped 6 bases from V and 5 bases from J, with 14 bases between. The CDR3: CASRLQGLDEQYF. The CDR3 coding sequence is TGTGCCAGCAGATTACAGGGTTTAGACGAGCAGTACTTC.

This sequence joins TRBV9 and TRBJ2-1; D may be TRBD1 (5 bases). Germline CDR1 is SGDLS and CDR2 is YYNGEE. The CDR3 has 15 residues. The V gene lost 1 base and the J gene lost 9 bases, with 17 bases spanning the gap. This CDR3 reads CASSVLDSVGAEQFF. CDR3 bases: TGTGCCAGCAGCGTACTCGACAGCGTAGGAGCTGAGCAGTTCTTC.

The rearrangement joins TRBV27 to TRBJ1-6; 9 bases map to TRBD1. Germline lookup yields CDR1 MNHEY and CDR2 SMNVEV (reference sequence). The length of the CDR3 is 18 residues. V shed 1 base and J 0 bases; nucleotides not matched to a gene: 4. The CDR3 DNA sequence: TGTGCCAGCAGTTTATTACAGGGGGCTGCCTCCTATAATTCACCCCTCCACTTT. Its protein product is CASSLLQGAASYNSPLHF.

The chain has TRBV21-1 and TRBJ1-2; whether TRBD1, the table's D call, matches the DNA was not checked. TRBV21-1 is an annotated pseudogene. This CDR3 comprises 14 residues. CDR3 sequence (DNA): TGTGCCAGGACCTGGACAGGGCACAACTATGGCTACACCTTC. Translation: CARTWTGHNYGYTF.

This clone has more than one count but fewer than ten. This chain connects TRBV30 to TRBJ1-1; no clear D. Trimming shortened V by 2 bases and J by 3 bases, and 10 bases separated the two germline ends. Germline V lookup: CDR1 GTSNPN, CDR2 SVGIG (reference sequence). This CDR3 is built from 13 residues. This CDR3 is CAWSLQPHTEAFF. In DNA form, the CDR3 reads TGTGCCTGGAGTTTACAGCCGCACACTGAAGCTTTCTTT.

This sequence joins TRBV7-9 and TRBJ1-1; TRBD1 is a possible D gene (5 bases). The CDR3 sequence is 14 residues long. Germline V CDR1 and CDR2: SEHNR, FQNEAQ (reference sequence). Trimming shortened V by 6 bases and J by 3 bases, and 14 bases separated the two germline ends. The CDR3 is CASSSQGSDTEAFF. The CDR3 bases are TGTGCCAGCAGTTCCCAGGGATCCGACACTGAAGCTTTCTTT.

V is TRBV27 and J is TRBJ2-7, with D perhaps TRBD2 (6 bases). The CDR3 loop spans 12 amino acids. Trimming took 8 bases from V and 13 from J, leaving 21 bases between them. Germline CDR1 is MNHEY and CDR2 is SMNVEV (reference sequence). The CDR3 sequence: CASGLWAGRIYF. The DNA for the CDR3 is TGTGCCAGCGGGCTATGGGCGGGAAGAATATACTTC.

The chain links TRBV19 to TRBJ2-1; TRBD2 aligns across 10 bases. The CDR3 covers 15 residues. Germline assignment: CDR1 LNHDA and CDR2 SQIVND (reference sequence). With V trimmed by 7 bases and J by 8 bases, 11 bases remained unmatched. The CDR3 region has the DNA TGTGCCAGTACCCCTAGCGGGAGCGGGCGCGATGAGCAGTTCTTC. As protein: CASTPSGSGRDEQFF.